This T cell receptor (beta chain) was recorded in a study of CD8 T cells in ankylosing spondylitis. The table lists this clonotype with a few counts. Its antigen is not identified. J was trimmed by 8 bases and V by 7 bases; bases with no gene match: 10. CDR3 length: 13 residues. Per germline, CDR1 ENHRY and CDR2 SYGVKD. General study points: Disease-linked clones reportedly concentrated significantly in matched ankylosing spondylitis synovial fluid. Previous work reported some of these motif variants in the synovial fluid and blood of reactive arthritis. Ankylosing spondylitis blood appeared to carry a characteristic TCR beta motif of eight or nine highly homologous variants.

In TCRdb, the 5' RACE reads were re-called with MiXCR into one record per CDR3 protein. Among 350,000 or so distinct CDR3 sequences listed, roughly 14% were seen once. The sequenced material came from blood, either unsorted or a sorted T cell fraction (not recorded which). The TCR comes from a male donor with ankylosing spondylitis or in good health (not recorded which). This rearrangement joins TRBV10-3 to TRBJ1-1; 7 nucleotides agree with TRBD1. The CDR3 spells CAITVDRDSEAFF. CDR3 DNA: TGTGCCATCACTGTCGACAGGGATAGCGAAGCTTTCTTT.